This record looks at one T cell receptor beta chain sequence and its context. This specimen comes from a study of T cell changes during pregnancy in multiple sclerosis. Here immunoSEQ multiplex PCR was the method, and the copy in TCRdb shows in-frame clones only, minus some. The sample has roughly 110,000 clones, about 90% seen once; the top ten hold roughly 1.6%. Germline-derived CDR1 and CDR2 are SGDLS and YYNGEE. The CDR3 has 16 amino acids. V trimming: 2 bases; J trimming: 2 bases; junction bases outside the gene matches: 8. The TCR originated in a female donor with multiple sclerosis, enrolled in a pregnancy study. The chain recombines TRBV9 with TRBJ1-2, with 8 bases identical to TRBD1. The specimen comprised peripheral blood, sampled before pregnancy. CDR3 sequence (DNA): TGTGCCAGCAGCGTTCGTCTCGGGACAGGAAACTATGGCTACACCTTC. As protein: CASSVRLGTGNYGYTF.